These T cell receptor beta chains were read from a single sample in a study of blood T cell repertoires in COVID-19. Here immunoSEQ multiplex PCR was the method, and the copy in TCRdb shows in-frame clones only, minus some. Of fewer than 85,000 clones listed, around 88% are singletons. Sample: peripheral blood. These receptor sequences come from a man between 60 and 70 years old with acute or convalescent COVID-19. CDR3s include the opening cysteine and the closing phenylalanine or tryptophan. Each record gives: J gene, V gene, D gene, clone size, CDR3 DNA, CDR3 protein. D genes are given only for firm matches. Some rows mark clone size as missing; the rest say once, few, many or name a class of expanded clone.

j_call: TRBJ1-2; v_call: TRBV28; d_call: -; clone_size: -; cdr3_nt: TGTGCCAGCAGCGACTACAGCTATGGCTACACCTTC; cdr3_aa: CASSDYSYGYTF
j_call: TRBJ1-1; v_call: TRBV4-3; d_call: -; clone_size: once; cdr3_nt: TGCGCCAGCAGCCGCCTGGGGGCGGAGGCCGGAGGCACTGAAGCTTTCTTT; cdr3_aa: CASSRLGAEAGGTEAFF
j_call: TRBJ1-1; v_call: TRBV4-3; d_call: -; clone_size: -; cdr3_nt: TGCGCCAGCAGCCAAGTCGCAGGGGATAGTGAAGCTTTCTTT; cdr3_aa: CASSQVAGDSEAFF
j_call: TRBJ2-3; v_call: TRBV6-2/TRBV6-3; d_call: -; clone_size: -; cdr3_nt: TGTGCCAGCAGTTACTCGGTAACAGAAAGAGATACGCAGTATTTT; cdr3_aa: CASSYSVTERDTQYF
j_call: TRBJ2-7; v_call: TRBV2; d_call: TRBD2; clone_size: -; cdr3_nt: TGTGCCAGCAGTGGCCTGCCGGGACTAGCGTCCTACGAGCAGTACTTC; cdr3_aa: CASSGLPGLASYEQYF
j_call: TRBJ1-2; v_call: TRBV25-1; d_call: -; clone_size: -; cdr3_nt: TGTGCCAGCAGTGAAACGACCCAGCTCCCGGGTGGCTACACCTTC; cdr3_aa: CASSETTQLPGGYTF
j_call: TRBJ1-1; v_call: TRBV4-3; d_call: -; clone_size: -; cdr3_nt: TGCGCCAGCAGCCAAGAGCGGGGGACTCAAGCTTTCTTT; cdr3_aa: CASSQERGTQAFF
j_call: TRBJ1-4; v_call: TRBV29-1; d_call: TRBD1; clone_size: -; cdr3_nt: TGCAGCGTTGATACAGGGGGAAAACTGTTTTTT; cdr3_aa: CSVDTGGKLFF
j_call: TRBJ2-1; v_call: TRBV4-1; d_call: TRBD1; clone_size: -; cdr3_nt: TGCGCCAGCAGCCAAGGGCAGGGGGCCTACAATGAGCAGTTCTTC; cdr3_aa: CASSQGQGAYNEQFF
j_call: TRBJ1-5; v_call: TRBV5-1; d_call: -; clone_size: -; cdr3_nt: TGCGCCAGCAGCCCGGGACACCCTAGCAATCAGCCCCAGCATTTT; cdr3_aa: CASSPGHPSNQPQHF
j_call: TRBJ2-3; v_call: TRBV4-3; d_call: -; clone_size: -; cdr3_nt: TGCGCCAGCAGCCAAGAAATAGGGGGAAGCACAGATACGCAGTATTTT; cdr3_aa: CASSQEIGGSTDTQYF
j_call: TRBJ2-5; v_call: TRBV30; d_call: TRBD2; clone_size: -; cdr3_nt: TGTGCCTGGACCCAACTAGCGGGGGGGTTTAAGAACAACGGTGCCCAGTACTTC; cdr3_aa: CAWTQLAGGFKNNGAQYF
j_call: TRBJ2-3; v_call: TRBV19; d_call: TRBD1; clone_size: once; cdr3_nt: TGTGCCAGTAGTAGTCGGACAGGGGGCTACACAGATACGCAGTATTTT; cdr3_aa: CASSSRTGGYTDTQYF
j_call: TRBJ2-3; v_call: TRBV5-1; d_call: -; clone_size: -; cdr3_nt: TGCGCCAGCAGCTTGGGGAACCGGGTGGCAGATACGCAGTATTTT; cdr3_aa: CASSLGNRVADTQYF
j_call: TRBJ2-1; v_call: TRBV5-6; d_call: -; clone_size: -; cdr3_nt: TGTGCCAGCAGCTTGGTCGGGGGGGCGGCCTACAGGGGTGAGCAGTTCTTC; cdr3_aa: CASSLVGGAAYRGEQFF
j_call: TRBJ1-1; v_call: TRBV2; d_call: -; clone_size: few; cdr3_nt: TGTGCCAGCAGGAAGCAGGGGCCAGCTTTCTTT; cdr3_aa: CASRKQGPAFF
j_call: TRBJ1-3; v_call: TRBV4-3; d_call: -; clone_size: many; cdr3_nt: TGCGCCAGCAGCCTAGGAGTAGCTCCTGGAAACACCATATATTTT; cdr3_aa: CASSLGVAPGNTIYF
j_call: TRBJ1-1; v_call: TRBV5-1; d_call: -; clone_size: -; cdr3_nt: TGCGCCAGCAGCGTGCTCGGGGGAAGGATGAACACTGAAGCTTTCTTT; cdr3_aa: CASSVLGGRMNTEAFF
j_call: TRBJ1-1; v_call: TRBV4-3; d_call: -; clone_size: -; cdr3_nt: TGCGCCAGCAGCCAAGAGGCAGGCAGGAACACTGAAGCTTTCTTT; cdr3_aa: CASSQEAGRNTEAFF
j_call: TRBJ2-1; v_call: TRBV5-1; d_call: -; clone_size: -; cdr3_nt: TGCGCCAGCAGCTTGGGGCAGGGCAAATACAATGAGCAGTTCTTC; cdr3_aa: CASSLGQGKYNEQFF
j_call: TRBJ1-3; v_call: TRBV15; d_call: -; clone_size: -; cdr3_nt: TGTGCCACCAGCAGAGTGATTCGGGACACAAGAAACACCATATATTTT; cdr3_aa: CATSRVIRDTRNTIYF
j_call: TRBJ2-2; v_call: TRBV30; d_call: -; clone_size: -; cdr3_nt: TGTGCCTGGAGTCCCACGCGCGGGGAGGTCACCGGGGAGCTGTTTTTT; cdr3_aa: CAWSPTRGEVTGELFF
j_call: TRBJ1-2; v_call: TRBV24-1; d_call: TRBD1; clone_size: -; cdr3_nt: TGTGCCACCAGTGATCGGGGGACAGGGCCCGGAGGAGGCTACACCTTC; cdr3_aa: CATSDRGTGPGGGYTF
j_call: TRBJ2-2; v_call: TRBV23-1; d_call: -; clone_size: once; cdr3_nt: TGCGCCAGCAGTCCATGGACAGTGAAGAACACCGGGGAGCTGTTTTTT; cdr3_aa: CASSPWTVKNTGELFF
j_call: TRBJ2-5; v_call: TRBV5-6; d_call: -; clone_size: -; cdr3_nt: TGTGCCAGCAGCTTGGCAGGGGTTGGAGAGACCCAGTACTTC; cdr3_aa: CASSLAGVGETQYF
j_call: TRBJ1-6; v_call: TRBV9; d_call: -; clone_size: -; cdr3_nt: TGTGCCAGCAGCGTAGATTGGGCAGGGGATTCACCCCTCCACTTT; cdr3_aa: CASSVDWAGDSPLHF
j_call: TRBJ2-3; v_call: TRBV6-5; d_call: TRBD1; clone_size: -; cdr3_nt: TGTGCCAGCACCAACAGGGGGCGTACGGATACGCAGTATTTT; cdr3_aa: CASTNRGRTDTQYF
j_call: TRBJ1-5; v_call: TRBV30; d_call: -; clone_size: -; cdr3_nt: TGTGCCTGGAGCCGAGGGGGTTGGTCAGTAAGCAATCAGCCCCAGCATTTT; cdr3_aa: CAWSRGGWSVSNQPQHF
j_call: TRBJ1-6; v_call: TRBV18; d_call: TRBD1; clone_size: -; cdr3_nt: TGTGCCAGCTCACCTCGGACAGGGGACGGTGCACCCCTCCACTTT; cdr3_aa: CASSPRTGDGAPLHF
j_call: TRBJ2-6; v_call: TRBV5-4; d_call: -; clone_size: -; cdr3_nt: TGTGCCAGCAGCTCCCAGGGCTCTGGGGCCAACGTCCTGACTTTC; cdr3_aa: CASSSQGSGANVLTF
j_call: TRBJ2-2; v_call: TRBV4-3; d_call: -; clone_size: -; cdr3_nt: TGCGCCAGCAGCCAAGATCCGGACAGCCACCCCGGGGAGCTGTTTTTT; cdr3_aa: CASSQDPDSHPGELFF
j_call: TRBJ1-6; v_call: TRBV7-6; d_call: -; clone_size: -; cdr3_nt: TGTGCCAGCAGCTCGTTCCCGAAGGACAGCTTAAATTCACCCCTCCACTTT; cdr3_aa: CASSSFPKDSLNSPLHF
j_call: TRBJ2-1; v_call: TRBV5-4; d_call: TRBD2; clone_size: -; cdr3_nt: TGTGCCACCGACCGCGGGCTAGCGGGGGGGCGGAATGAGCAGTTCTTC; cdr3_aa: CATDRGLAGGRNEQFF
j_call: TRBJ1-5; v_call: TRBV19; d_call: TRBD1; clone_size: -; cdr3_nt: TGTGCCAGTAGGACGGGAGGGACAGCTAATCAGCCCCAGCATTTT; cdr3_aa: CASRTGGTANQPQHF
j_call: TRBJ1-5; v_call: TRBV5-8; d_call: -; clone_size: -; cdr3_nt: TGTGCCAGCAGCTTTGACAACAATCAGCCCCAGCATTTT; cdr3_aa: CASSFDNNQPQHF
j_call: TRBJ1-5; v_call: TRBV2; d_call: -; clone_size: -; cdr3_nt: TGTGCCAGCAGTGAACTAACTACCGGTGGGCCCCAGCATTTT; cdr3_aa: CASSELTTGGPQHF
j_call: TRBJ1-2; v_call: TRBV5-1; d_call: -; clone_size: -; cdr3_nt: TGCGCCAGCAGCTGGGAACCAGGGCCGGGCTATGGCTACACCTTC; cdr3_aa: CASSWEPGPGYGYTF
j_call: TRBJ1-5; v_call: TRBV6-1; d_call: -; clone_size: -; cdr3_nt: TGTGCCAGCAGTGAAGCCCCGGGTAATCAGCCCCAGCATTTT; cdr3_aa: CASSEAPGNQPQHF
j_call: TRBJ2-3; v_call: TRBV7-6; d_call: -; clone_size: -; cdr3_nt: TGTGCCAGCAGCCCCGGGTTAGCGGACAGCACAGATACGCAGTATTTT; cdr3_aa: CASSPGLADSTDTQYF
j_call: TRBJ2-1; v_call: TRBV5-4; d_call: -; clone_size: -; cdr3_nt: TGTGCCAGCACCCGCGCTAGCGCGTACAATGAGCAGTTCTTC; cdr3_aa: CASTRASAYNEQFF
j_call: TRBJ2-3; v_call: TRBV11-2; d_call: -; clone_size: few; cdr3_nt: TGTGCCAGCAGCTTAAGCATATCTACAGATACGCAGTATTTT; cdr3_aa: CASSLSISTDTQYF
j_call: TRBJ1-3; v_call: TRBV3-1/TRBV3-2; d_call: -; clone_size: -; cdr3_nt: TGTGCCAGCAGCCAAGTGTCCGGGTTCTCTGGAAACACCATATATTTT; cdr3_aa: CASSQVSGFSGNTIYF
j_call: TRBJ2-7; v_call: TRBV27; d_call: TRBD1; clone_size: -; cdr3_nt: TGTGCCAGCAGCCACCAGGGAAGACAGGGATTTAGCTCCTACGAGCAGTACTTC; cdr3_aa: CASSHQGRQGFSSYEQYF
j_call: TRBJ1-5; v_call: TRBV27; d_call: -; clone_size: -; cdr3_nt: TGTGCCAGCAGGTTGACTAGGGGTAGCAATCAGCCCCAGCATTTT; cdr3_aa: CASRLTRGSNQPQHF
j_call: TRBJ2-3; v_call: TRBV28; d_call: -; clone_size: -; cdr3_nt: TGTGCCAGCAGTCGAGGGCCGGCAACAGATACGCAGTATTTT; cdr3_aa: CASSRGPATDTQYF
j_call: TRBJ1-1; v_call: TRBV7-9; d_call: TRBD1; clone_size: once; cdr3_nt: TGTGCCAGCAGCTTAGATTGGAACAGGGGGCGCACCGAATCCCCTATCGCTTTCTTT; cdr3_aa: CASSLDWNRGRTESPIAFF
j_call: TRBJ1-6; v_call: TRBV19; d_call: -; clone_size: -; cdr3_nt: TGTGCCAGTAGTATCAAGGGACAACAAAATTCACCCCTCCACTTT; cdr3_aa: CASSIKGQQNSPLHF
j_call: TRBJ2-1; v_call: TRBV27; d_call: TRBD2; clone_size: -; cdr3_nt: TGTGCCAGCAGTTGGGACCTAGCGGGGGGAAACAATGAGCAGTTCTTC; cdr3_aa: CASSWDLAGGNNEQFF
j_call: TRBJ2-7; v_call: TRBV2; d_call: -; clone_size: few; cdr3_nt: TGTGCCAGCGGTAGGGGCTACGAGCAGTACTTC; cdr3_aa: CASGRGYEQYF
j_call: TRBJ1-4; v_call: TRBV19; d_call: -; clone_size: -; cdr3_nt: TGTGCCAGTAGGGGCAGCCTGGAAACTGAAAAACTGTTTTTT; cdr3_aa: CASRGSLETEKLFF
j_call: TRBJ2-7; v_call: TRBV20-1; d_call: -; clone_size: once; cdr3_nt: TGCAGTGCTAGTTACAGGAAATACGAGCAGTACTTC; cdr3_aa: CSASYRKYEQYF
j_call: TRBJ1-1; v_call: TRBV29-1; d_call: TRBD1; clone_size: -; cdr3_nt: TGCAGCGGAACACGACAGGGGACGACTGAAGCTTTCTTT; cdr3_aa: CSGTRQGTTEAFF
j_call: TRBJ2-1; v_call: TRBV19; d_call: TRBD1; clone_size: -; cdr3_nt: TGTGCCAGTAGCCGACAGGGGGGTTCCTACAATGAGCAGTTCTTC; cdr3_aa: CASSRQGGSYNEQFF
j_call: TRBJ1-1; v_call: TRBV11-2; d_call: -; clone_size: -; cdr3_nt: TGTGCCAGCAGCCCCCAAAGAGGGAACACTGAAGCTTTCTTT; cdr3_aa: CASSPQRGNTEAFF
j_call: TRBJ2-5; v_call: TRBV9; d_call: -; clone_size: -; cdr3_nt: TGTGCCAGCAGCGGGTCGGAGTGGGAGACCCAGTACTTC; cdr3_aa: CASSGSEWETQYF
j_call: TRBJ1-1; v_call: TRBV6-6; d_call: TRBD1; clone_size: -; cdr3_nt: TGTGCCAGCAGGCCACAGGGGGCAGGCACTGAAGCTTTCTTT; cdr3_aa: CASRPQGAGTEAFF
j_call: TRBJ2-3; v_call: TRBV6-2/TRBV6-3; d_call: -; clone_size: -; cdr3_nt: TGTGCCAGCAGTGACAGACCAGATACGCAGTATTTT; cdr3_aa: CASSDRPDTQYF